This TCR beta chain was documented in a study of T cells in Graves' hyperthyroidism and ophthalmopathy. Researchers amplified the TCR beta CDR3 regions from RNA transcripts. HTBI primers were employed in a first-round RT-PCR of the TCR CDR3. TCRdb re-called the multiplex PCR reads through MiXCR, storing one row per CDR3 protein. Here the sample spans approximately 640,000 distinct CDR3 sequences, roughly 15% being singletons. Graves' hyperthyroidism without ophthalmopathy progression within 18 months was termed stable. Hyperthyroidism had been newly diagnosed in patients aged 18 to 65, and its duration was under 2 months. Uncontrolled infection, other autoimmune disease, pregnancy or lactation led to exclusion. General study points: Among thyroid clonotypes expanded above 0.001, most also appeared in blood.

This clonotype was found many times. The antigen remains undetermined. CDR3 size: 12 residues. The V gene lost 5 bases and the J gene lost 4 bases, with 8 bases spanning the gap. Germline CDR1 is SEHNR and CDR2 is FQNEAQ (reference sequence). The source is a woman aged 25 to 39 with Graves' hyperthyroidism. V is TRBV7-9 and J is TRBJ1-2; D unresolved. Sequenced: blood. CDR3 coding DNA: TGTGCCAGCAGCGAACAAATCTATGGCTACACCTTC. This encodes CASSEQIYGYTF.